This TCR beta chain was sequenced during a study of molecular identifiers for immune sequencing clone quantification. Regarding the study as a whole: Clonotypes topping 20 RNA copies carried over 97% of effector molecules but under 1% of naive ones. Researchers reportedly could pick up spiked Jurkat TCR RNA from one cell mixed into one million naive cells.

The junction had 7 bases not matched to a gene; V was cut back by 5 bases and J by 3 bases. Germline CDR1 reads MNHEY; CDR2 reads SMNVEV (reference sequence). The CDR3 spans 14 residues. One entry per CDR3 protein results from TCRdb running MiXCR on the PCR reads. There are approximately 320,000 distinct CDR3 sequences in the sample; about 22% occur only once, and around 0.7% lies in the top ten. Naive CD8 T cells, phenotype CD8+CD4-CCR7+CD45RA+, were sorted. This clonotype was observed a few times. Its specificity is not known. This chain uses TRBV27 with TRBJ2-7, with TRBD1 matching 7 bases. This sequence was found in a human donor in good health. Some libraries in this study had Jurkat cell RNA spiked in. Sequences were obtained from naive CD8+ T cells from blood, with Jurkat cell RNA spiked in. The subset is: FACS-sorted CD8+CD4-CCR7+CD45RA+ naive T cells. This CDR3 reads CASSVGTDYYEQYF. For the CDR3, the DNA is TGTGCCAGCAGTGTGGGGACAGATTACTACGAGCAGTACTTC.